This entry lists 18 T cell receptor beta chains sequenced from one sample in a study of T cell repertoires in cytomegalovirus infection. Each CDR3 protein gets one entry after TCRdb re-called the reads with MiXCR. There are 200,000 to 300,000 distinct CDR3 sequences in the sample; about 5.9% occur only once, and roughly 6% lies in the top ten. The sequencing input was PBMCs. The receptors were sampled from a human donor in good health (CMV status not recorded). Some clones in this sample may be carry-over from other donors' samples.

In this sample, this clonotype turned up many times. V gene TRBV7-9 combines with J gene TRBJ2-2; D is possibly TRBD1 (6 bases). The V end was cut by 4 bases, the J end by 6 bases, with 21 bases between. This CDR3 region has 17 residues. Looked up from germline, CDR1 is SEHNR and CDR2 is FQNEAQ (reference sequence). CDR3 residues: CASSSPKDRSLPGELFF. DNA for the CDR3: TGTGCCAGCAGCTCCCCCAAGGACAGAAGCCTTCCCGGGGAGCTGTTTTTT.

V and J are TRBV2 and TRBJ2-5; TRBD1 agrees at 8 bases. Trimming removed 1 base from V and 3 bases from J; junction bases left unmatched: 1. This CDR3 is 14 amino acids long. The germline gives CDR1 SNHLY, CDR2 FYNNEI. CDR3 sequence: CASSEDRGKETQYF. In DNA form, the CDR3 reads TGTGCCAGCAGTGAAGACAGGGGGAAAGAGACCCAGTACTTC.

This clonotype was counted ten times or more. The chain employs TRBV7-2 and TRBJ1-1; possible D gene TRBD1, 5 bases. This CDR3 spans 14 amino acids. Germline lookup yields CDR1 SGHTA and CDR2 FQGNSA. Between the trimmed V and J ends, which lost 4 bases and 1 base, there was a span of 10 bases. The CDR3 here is CASSSVDRNTEAFF. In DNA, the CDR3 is TGTGCCAGCAGCTCTGTCGACAGGAACACTGAAGCTTTCTTT.

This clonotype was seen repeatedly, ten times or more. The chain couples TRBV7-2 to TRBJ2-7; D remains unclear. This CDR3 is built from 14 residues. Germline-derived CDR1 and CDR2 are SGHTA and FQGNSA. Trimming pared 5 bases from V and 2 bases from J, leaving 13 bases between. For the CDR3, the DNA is TGTGCCAGCAGCCAGACGACGGGCCCCTACGAGCAGTACTTC. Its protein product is CASSQTTGPYEQYF. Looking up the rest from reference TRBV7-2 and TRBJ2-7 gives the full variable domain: GAGVSQSPSNKVTEKGKDVELRCDPISGHTALYWYRQSLGQGLEFLIYFQGNSAPDKSGLPSDRFSAERTGGSVSTLTIQRTQQEDSAVYLCASSQTTGPYEQYFGPGTRLTVT.

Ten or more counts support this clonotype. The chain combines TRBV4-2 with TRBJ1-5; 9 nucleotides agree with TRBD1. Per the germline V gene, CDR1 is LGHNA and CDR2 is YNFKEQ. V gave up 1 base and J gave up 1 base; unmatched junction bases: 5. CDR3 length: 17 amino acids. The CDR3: CASSQGGDRESNQPQHF. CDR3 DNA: TGTGCCAGCAGCCAAGGGGGGGACAGGGAAAGCAATCAGCCCCAGCATTTT.

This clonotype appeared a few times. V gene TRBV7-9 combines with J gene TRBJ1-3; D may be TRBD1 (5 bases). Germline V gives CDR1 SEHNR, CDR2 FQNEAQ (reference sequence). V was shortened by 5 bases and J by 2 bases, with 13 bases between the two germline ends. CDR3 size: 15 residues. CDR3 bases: TGTGCCAGCAGCGTCGGGACGGTGGCTGGAAACACCATATATTTT. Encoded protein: CASSVGTVAGNTIYF. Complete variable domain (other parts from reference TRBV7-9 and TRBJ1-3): DTGVSQNPRHKITKRGQNVTFRCDPISEHNRLYWYRQTLGQGPEFLTYFQNEAQLEKSRLLSDRFSAERPKGSFSTLEIQRTEQGDSAMYLCASSVGTVAGNTIYFGEGSWLTVV.

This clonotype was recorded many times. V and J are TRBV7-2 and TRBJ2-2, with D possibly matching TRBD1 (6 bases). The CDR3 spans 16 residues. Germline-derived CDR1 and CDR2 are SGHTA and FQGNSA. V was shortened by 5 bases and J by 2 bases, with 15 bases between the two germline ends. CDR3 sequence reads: CASSPRRGLNTGELFF. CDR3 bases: TGTGCCAGCAGCCCTCGCAGGGGTCTTAACACCGGGGAGCTGTTTTTT.

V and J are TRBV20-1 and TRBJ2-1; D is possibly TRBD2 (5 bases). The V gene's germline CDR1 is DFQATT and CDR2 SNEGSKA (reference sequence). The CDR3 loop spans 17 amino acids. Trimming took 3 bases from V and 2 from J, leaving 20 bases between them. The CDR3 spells CSASSPFFIGAYNEQFF. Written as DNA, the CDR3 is TGCAGTGCTAGTTCCCCCTTTTTTATCGGGGCCTACAATGAGCAGTTCTTC.

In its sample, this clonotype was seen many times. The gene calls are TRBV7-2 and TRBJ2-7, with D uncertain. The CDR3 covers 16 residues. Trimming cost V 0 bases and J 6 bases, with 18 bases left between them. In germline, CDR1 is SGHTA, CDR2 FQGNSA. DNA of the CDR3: TGTGCCAGCAGCTTAGCCAAGCTCGACTTAAGAGGCGAGCAGTACTTC. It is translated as CASSLAKLDLRGEQYF.

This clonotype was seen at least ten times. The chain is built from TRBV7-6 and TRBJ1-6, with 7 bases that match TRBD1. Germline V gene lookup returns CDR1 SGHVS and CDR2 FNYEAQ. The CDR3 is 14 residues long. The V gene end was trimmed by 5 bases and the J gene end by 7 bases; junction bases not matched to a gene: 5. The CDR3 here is CASSPGQYNSPLHF. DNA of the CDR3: TGTGCCAGCAGCCCGGGACAGTACAATTCACCCCTCCACTTT.

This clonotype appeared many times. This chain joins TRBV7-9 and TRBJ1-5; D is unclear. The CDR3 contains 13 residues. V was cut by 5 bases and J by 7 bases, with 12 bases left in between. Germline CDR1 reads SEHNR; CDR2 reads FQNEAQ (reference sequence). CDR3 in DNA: TGTGCCAGCAGCCCTGTAAGAGGACAGCCCCAGCATTTT. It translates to CASSPVRGQPQHF.

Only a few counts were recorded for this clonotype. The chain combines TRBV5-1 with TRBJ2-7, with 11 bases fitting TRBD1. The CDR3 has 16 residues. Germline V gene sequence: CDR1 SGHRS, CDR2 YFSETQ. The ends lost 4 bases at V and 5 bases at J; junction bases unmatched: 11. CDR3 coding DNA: TGCGCCAGCAGCCCTTCTTCCCGGACAGGGGGCGACGAGCAGTACTTC. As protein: CASSPSSRTGGDEQYF.

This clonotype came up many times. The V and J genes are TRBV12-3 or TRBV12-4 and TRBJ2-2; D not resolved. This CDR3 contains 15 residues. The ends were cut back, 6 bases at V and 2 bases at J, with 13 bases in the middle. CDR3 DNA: TGTGCCAGCAGGATGAGTCCAGGCAACACCGGGGAGCTGTTTTTT. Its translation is CASRMSPGNTGELFF.

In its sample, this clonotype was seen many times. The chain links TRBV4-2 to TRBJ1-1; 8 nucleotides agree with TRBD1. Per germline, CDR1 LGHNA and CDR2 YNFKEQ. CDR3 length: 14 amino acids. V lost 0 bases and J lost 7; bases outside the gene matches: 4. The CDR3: CASSQDPRGLEAFF. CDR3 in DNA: TGTGCCAGCAGCCAAGATCCCAGGGGGCTTGAAGCTTTCTTT.

CDR3 sequence (DNA): TGTGCCAGCAGTCTTAGGACTAGAAACTACAATGAGCAGTTCTTC. As protein: CASSLRTRNYNEQFF. The V and J genes are TRBV5-4 and TRBJ2-1, with 7 bases fitting TRBD2. Germline CDR1 reads SGHNT; CDR2 reads YYREEE (reference sequence). The ends lost 5 bases at V and 3 bases at J; junction bases unmatched: 8. The CDR3 has 15 residues.

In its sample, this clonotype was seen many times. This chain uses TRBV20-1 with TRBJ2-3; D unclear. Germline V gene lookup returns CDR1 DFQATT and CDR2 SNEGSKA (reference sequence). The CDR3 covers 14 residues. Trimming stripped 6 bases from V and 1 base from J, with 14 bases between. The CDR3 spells CSASPFRGTDTQYF. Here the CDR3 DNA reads TGCAGTGCCAGTCCATTTCGGGGCACAGATACGCAGTATTTT.

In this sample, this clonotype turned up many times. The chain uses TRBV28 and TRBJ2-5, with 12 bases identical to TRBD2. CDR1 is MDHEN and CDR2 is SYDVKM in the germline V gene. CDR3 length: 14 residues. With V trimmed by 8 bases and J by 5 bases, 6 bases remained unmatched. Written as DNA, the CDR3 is TGTGCCAGCCGACTAGCGGGGGCTGGGGAGACCCAGTACTTC. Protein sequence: CASRLAGAGETQYF.

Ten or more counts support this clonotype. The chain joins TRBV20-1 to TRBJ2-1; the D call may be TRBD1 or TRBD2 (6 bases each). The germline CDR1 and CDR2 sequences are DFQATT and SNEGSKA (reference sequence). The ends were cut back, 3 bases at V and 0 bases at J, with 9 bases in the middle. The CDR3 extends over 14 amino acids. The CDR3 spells CSARGGGSYNEQFF. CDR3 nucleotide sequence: TGCAGTGCTAGGGGGGGCGGCTCCTACAATGAGCAGTTCTTC.